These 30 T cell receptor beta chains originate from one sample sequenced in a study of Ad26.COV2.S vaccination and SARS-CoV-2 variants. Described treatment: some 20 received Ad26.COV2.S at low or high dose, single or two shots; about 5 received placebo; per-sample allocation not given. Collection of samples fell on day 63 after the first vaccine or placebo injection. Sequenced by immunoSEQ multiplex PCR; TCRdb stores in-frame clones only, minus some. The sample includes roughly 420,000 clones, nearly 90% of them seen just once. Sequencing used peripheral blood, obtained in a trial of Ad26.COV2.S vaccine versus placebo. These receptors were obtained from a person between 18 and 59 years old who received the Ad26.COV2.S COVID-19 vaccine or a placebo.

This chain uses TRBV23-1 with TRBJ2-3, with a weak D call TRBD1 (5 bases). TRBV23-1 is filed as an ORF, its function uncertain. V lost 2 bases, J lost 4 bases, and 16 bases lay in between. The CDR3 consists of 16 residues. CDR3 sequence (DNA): TGCGCCAGCAGTCAACAGGGTAGGGTCCTTTCAGATACGCAGTATTTT. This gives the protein CASSQQGRVLSDTQYF.

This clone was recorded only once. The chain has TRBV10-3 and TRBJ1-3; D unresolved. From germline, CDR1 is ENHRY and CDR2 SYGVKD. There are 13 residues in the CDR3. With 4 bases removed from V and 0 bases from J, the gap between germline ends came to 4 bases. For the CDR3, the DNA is TGTGCCATCAGTGGCGGCTCTGGAAACACCATATATTTT. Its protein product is CAISGGSGNTIYF.

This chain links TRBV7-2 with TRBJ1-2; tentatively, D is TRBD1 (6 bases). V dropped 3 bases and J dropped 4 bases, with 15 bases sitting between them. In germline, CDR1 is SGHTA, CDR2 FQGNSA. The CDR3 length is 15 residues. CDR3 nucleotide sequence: TGTGCCAGCAGCTTGCGGGGGGCGCAGTTCTATGGCTACACCTTC. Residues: CASSLRGAQFYGYTF.

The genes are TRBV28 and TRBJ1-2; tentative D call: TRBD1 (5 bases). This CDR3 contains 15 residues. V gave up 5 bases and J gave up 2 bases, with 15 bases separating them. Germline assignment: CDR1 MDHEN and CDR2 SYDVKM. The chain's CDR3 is CASSPHGAVNYGYTF. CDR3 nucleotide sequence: TGTGCCAGCAGTCCCCACGGGGCAGTCAACTATGGCTACACCTTC.

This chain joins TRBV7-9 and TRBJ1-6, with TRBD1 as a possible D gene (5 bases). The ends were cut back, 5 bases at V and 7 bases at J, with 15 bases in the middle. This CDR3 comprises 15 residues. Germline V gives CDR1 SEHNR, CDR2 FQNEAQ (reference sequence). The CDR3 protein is CASSGSGTENSPLHF. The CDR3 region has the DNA TGTGCCAGCAGCGGATCGGGGACGGAGAATTCACCCCTCCACTTT.

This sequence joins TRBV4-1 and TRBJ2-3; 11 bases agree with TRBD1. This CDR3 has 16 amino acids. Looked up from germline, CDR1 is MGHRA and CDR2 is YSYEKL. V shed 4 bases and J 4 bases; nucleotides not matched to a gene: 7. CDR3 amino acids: CASSPGTGGTADTQYF. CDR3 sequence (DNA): TGCGCCAGCAGCCCGGGGACAGGGGGTACCGCAGATACGCAGTATTTT.

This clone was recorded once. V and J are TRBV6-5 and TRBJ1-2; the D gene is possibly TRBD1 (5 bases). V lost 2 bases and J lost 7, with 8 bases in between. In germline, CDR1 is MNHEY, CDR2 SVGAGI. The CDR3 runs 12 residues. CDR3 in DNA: TGTGCCAGCAGTTACGCAGGGAGTGGCTACACCTTC. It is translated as CASSYAGSGYTF.

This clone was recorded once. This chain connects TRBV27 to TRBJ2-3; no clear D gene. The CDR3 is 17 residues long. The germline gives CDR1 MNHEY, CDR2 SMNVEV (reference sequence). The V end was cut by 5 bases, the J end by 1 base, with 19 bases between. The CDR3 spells CASSMEFPSVRTDTQYF. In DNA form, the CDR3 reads TGTGCCAGCAGTATGGAGTTCCCGTCTGTTCGCACAGATACGCAGTATTTT.

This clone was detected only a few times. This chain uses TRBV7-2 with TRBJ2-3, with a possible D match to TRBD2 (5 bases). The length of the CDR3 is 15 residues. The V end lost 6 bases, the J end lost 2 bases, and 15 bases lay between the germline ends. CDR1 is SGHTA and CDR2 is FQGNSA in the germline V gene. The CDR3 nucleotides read TGTGCCAGCAGTTCACCCACTAGAGACACAGATACGCAGTATTTT. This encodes CASSSPTRDTDTQYF.

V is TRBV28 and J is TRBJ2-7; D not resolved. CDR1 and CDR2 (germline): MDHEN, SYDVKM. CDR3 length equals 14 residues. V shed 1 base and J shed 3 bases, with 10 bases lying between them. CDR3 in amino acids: CASSLSGRGYEQYV. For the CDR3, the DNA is TGTGCCAGCAGTTTATCGGGCCGCGGCTACGAGCAGTACGTC.

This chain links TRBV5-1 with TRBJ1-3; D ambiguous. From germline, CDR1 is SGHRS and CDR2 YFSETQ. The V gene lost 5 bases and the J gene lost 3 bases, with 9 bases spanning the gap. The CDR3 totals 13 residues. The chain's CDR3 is CASSGQFGNTIYF. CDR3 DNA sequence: TGCGCCAGCAGTGGCCAGTTTGGAAACACCATATATTTT.

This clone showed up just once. The CDR3, as DNA: TGTGCCAGCACACGAGCGGGGCCGGTGTCTGAGCAGTACTTC. It is translated as CASTRAGPVSEQYF. V gene TRBV6-5 combines with J gene TRBJ2-7; 7 nucleotides agree with TRBD2. Trimming cost V 7 bases and J 7 bases; bases outside gene matches: 13. CDR1 MNHEY and CDR2 SVGAGI come from the germline V gene. The CDR3 length is 14 residues.

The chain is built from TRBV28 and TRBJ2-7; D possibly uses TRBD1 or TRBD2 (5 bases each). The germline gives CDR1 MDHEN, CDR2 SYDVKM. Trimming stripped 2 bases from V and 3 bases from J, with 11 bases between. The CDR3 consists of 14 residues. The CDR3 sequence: CASSLPGTGYEQYF. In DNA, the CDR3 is TGTGCCAGCAGTTTACCGGGGACGGGCTACGAGCAGTACTTC.

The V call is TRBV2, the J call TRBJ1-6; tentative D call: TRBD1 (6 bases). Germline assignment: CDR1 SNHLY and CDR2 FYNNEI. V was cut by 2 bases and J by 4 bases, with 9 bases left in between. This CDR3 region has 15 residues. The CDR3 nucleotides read TGTGCCAGCAGTGAACAGGGGCTTTATAATTCACCCCTCCACTTT. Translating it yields CASSEQGLYNSPLHF.

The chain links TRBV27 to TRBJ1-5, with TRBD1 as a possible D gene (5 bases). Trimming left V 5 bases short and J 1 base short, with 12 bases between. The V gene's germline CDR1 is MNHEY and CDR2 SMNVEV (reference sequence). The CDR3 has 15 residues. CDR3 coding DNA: TGTGCCAGCAGTCCGGGGGATTGGAGCAATCAGCCCCAGCATTTT. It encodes CASSPGDWSNQPQHF.

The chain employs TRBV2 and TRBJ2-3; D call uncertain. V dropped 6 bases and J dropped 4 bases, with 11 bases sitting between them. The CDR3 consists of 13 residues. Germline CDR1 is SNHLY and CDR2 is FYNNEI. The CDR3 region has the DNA TGTGCCAGCAGGAAAGAGTCAGCAGATACGCAGTATTTT. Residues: CASRKESADTQYF.

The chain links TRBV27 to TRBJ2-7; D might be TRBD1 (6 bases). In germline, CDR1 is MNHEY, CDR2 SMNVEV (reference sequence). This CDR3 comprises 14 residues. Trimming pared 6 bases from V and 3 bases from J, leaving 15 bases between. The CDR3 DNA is TGTGCCAGCAGGGTCACGGGACACAACTACGAGCAGTACTTC. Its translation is CASRVTGHNYEQYF.

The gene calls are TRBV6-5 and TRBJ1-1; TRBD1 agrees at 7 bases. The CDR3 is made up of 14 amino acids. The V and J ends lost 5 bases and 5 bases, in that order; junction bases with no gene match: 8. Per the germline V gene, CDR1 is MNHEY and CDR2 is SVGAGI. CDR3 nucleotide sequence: TGTGCCAGCAGTCTCTCAGGGGGTTGGACTGAAGCTTTCTTT. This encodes CASSLSGGWTEAFF.

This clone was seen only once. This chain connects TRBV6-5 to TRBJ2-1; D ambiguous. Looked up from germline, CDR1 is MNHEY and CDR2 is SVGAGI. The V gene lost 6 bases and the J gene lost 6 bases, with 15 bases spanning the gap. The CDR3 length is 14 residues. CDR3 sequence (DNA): TGTGCCAGCAGGATTATACCCGGCGCCAATGAGCAGTTCTTC. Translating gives CASRIIPGANEQFF.

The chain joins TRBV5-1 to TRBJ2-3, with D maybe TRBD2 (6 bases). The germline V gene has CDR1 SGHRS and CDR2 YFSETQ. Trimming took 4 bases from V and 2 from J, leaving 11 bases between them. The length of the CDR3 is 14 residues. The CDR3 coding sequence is TGCGCCAGCAGCCTAGCGACAGTCACAGATACGCAGTATTTT. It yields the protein CASSLATVTDTQYF.

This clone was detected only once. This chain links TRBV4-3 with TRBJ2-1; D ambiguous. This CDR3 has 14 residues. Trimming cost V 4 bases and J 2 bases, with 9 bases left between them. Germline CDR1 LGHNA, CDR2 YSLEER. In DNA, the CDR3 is TGCGCCAGCAGCCTGGGTGGACCCTACAATGAGCAGTTCTTC. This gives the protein CASSLGGPYNEQFF.

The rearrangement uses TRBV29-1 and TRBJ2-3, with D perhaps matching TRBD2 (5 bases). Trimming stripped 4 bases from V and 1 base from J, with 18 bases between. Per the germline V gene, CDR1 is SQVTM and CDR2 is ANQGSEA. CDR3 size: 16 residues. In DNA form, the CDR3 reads TGCAGCGTTGTAGGGTCGAGTAGGACTGGCACAGATACGCAGTATTTT. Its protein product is CSVVGSSRTGTDTQYF.

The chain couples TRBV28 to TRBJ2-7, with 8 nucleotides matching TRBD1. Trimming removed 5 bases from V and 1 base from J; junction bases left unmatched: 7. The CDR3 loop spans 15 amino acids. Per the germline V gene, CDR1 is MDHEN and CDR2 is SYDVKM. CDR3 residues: CASSTGQDWSYEQYV. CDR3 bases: TGTGCCAGCAGTACGGGACAGGATTGGTCCTACGAGCAGTACGTC.

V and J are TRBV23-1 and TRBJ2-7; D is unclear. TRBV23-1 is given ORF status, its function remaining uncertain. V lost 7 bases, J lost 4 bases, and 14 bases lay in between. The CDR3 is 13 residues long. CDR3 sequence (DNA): TGCGCCAGCATACCACCCGGTCTTTACGAGCAGTACGTC. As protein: CASIPPGLYEQYV.

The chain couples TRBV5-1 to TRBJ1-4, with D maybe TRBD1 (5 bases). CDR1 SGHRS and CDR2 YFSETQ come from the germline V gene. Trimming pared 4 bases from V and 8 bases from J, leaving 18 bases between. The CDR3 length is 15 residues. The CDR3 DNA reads TGCGCCAGCAGCCTCAGAGGGGACTCGGGGGAAAAACTGTTTTTT. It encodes CASSLRGDSGEKLFF. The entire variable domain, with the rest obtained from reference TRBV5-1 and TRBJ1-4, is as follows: KAGVTQTPRYLIKTRGQQVTLSCSPISGHRSVSWYQQTPGQGLQFLFEYFSETQRNKGNFPGRFSGRQFSNSRSEMNVSTLELGDSALYLCASSLRGDSGEKLFFGSGTQLSVL.

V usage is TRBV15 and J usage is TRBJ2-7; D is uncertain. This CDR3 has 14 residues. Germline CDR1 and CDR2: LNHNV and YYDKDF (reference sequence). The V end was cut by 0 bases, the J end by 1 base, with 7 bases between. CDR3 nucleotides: TGTGCCACCAGCAGAGAGGAGTTTTCCTACGAGCAGTACGTC. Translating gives CATSREEFSYEQYV.

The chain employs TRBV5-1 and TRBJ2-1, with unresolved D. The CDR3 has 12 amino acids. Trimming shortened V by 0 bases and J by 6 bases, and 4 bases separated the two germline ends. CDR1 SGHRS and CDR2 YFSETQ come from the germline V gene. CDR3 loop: CASSLEFNEQFF. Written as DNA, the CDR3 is TGCGCCAGCAGCTTGGAGTTCAATGAGCAGTTCTTC.

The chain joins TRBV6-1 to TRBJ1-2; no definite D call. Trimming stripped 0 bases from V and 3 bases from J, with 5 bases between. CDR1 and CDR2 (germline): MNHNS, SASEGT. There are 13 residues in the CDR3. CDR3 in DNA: TGTGCCAGCAGTGAAGCGTTAGACTATGGCTACACCTTC. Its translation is CASSEALDYGYTF.

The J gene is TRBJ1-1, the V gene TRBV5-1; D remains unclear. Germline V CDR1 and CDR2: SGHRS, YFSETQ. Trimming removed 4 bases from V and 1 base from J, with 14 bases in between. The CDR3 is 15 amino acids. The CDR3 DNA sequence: TGCGCCAGCAGCCTTTCCCGTGGTGCGAACACTGAAGCTTTCTTT. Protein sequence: CASSLSRGANTEAFF.

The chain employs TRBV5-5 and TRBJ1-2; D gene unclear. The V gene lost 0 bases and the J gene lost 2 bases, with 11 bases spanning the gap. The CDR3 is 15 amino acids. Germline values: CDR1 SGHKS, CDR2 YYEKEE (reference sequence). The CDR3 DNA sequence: TGTGCCAGCAGCTTGGCTTCCCGCCAGAACTATGGCTACACCTTC. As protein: CASSLASRQNYGYTF.